Shown below are 19 T cell receptor beta chains from a single sample sequenced in a study of cytomegalovirus exposure and HLA in healthy donors. The study ran its PCR with 60 Vbeta and 13 Jbeta primers. The method was immunoSEQ multiplex PCR; TCRdb's version includes in-frame clones alone and lacks a portion of them. Of 99,000 or so clones in the sample, almost 70% are singletons; the top ten hold around 3.5%. The source material was PBMCs. Source of these receptors: a man aged 25 to 40 in good health and CMV-seronegative.

This rearrangement joins TRBV20-1 to TRBJ2-7, with 7 bases fitting TRBD2. From germline, CDR1 is DFQATT and CDR2 SNEGSKA (reference sequence). Losses at the gene ends were 0 bases for V and 9 bases for J; bases not matched to a gene: 2. This CDR3 has 11 amino acids. Written as DNA, the CDR3 is TGCAGTGCTAGAGACACTAGCGCGCAGTACTTC. Amino acid sequence: CSARDTSAQYF.

This chain connects TRBV19 to TRBJ2-5, with 8 bases lining up with TRBD2. Germline V gene lookup returns CDR1 LNHDA and CDR2 SQIVND (reference sequence). V shed 7 bases, J shed 2 bases, and the junction held 6 bases outside the gene matches. There are 14 residues in the CDR3. The CDR3 spells CASKGGRFQETQYF. DNA for the CDR3: TGTGCCAGTAAAGGCGGGAGGTTTCAAGAGACCCAGTACTTC.

The rearrangement uses TRBV25-1 and TRBJ2-1, with TRBD2 matching over 10 bases. Trimming cost V 1 base and J 4 bases; bases outside gene matches: 4. The germline CDR1 and CDR2 sequences are MGHDK and SYGVNS. The CDR3 spans 16 residues. In DNA, the CDR3 is TGTGCCAGCAGTGAATCAACTAGCGGGATTTACAATGAGCAGTTCTTC. As protein: CASSESTSGIYNEQFF.

This clone was seen only a few times. V and J are TRBV7-2 and TRBJ2-1; perhaps TRBD2 as D (5 bases). Germline V CDR1 and CDR2: SGHTA, FQGNSA. This CDR3 has 12 amino acids. The ends were cut back, 3 bases at V and 8 bases at J, with 8 bases in the middle. In nucleotides, the CDR3 is TGTGCCAGCAGCTTGAGGGCCCATGAGCAGTTCTTC. Translation: CASSLRAHEQFF.

The genes are TRBV7-3 and TRBJ2-1; D possibly corresponds to TRBD2 (6 bases). The CDR3 covers 15 residues. The germline V gene encodes CDR1 SGHTA and CDR2 FQGTGA. V was clipped by 2 bases and J by 7 bases, with 15 bases between them. Here the CDR3 DNA reads TGTGCCAGCAGCTTAGCGGGGAGCGCAGGGAATGAGCAGTTCTTC. Encoded protein: CASSLAGSAGNEQFF.

The CDR3 nucleotides read TGTGCCAGCAGCATTCGACAGGGGTTGAACACTGAAGCTTTCTTT. This gives the protein CASSIRQGLNTEAFF. This chain joins TRBV7-9 and TRBJ1-1; 8 bases match TRBD1. CDR1 SEHNR and CDR2 FQNEAQ come from the germline V gene (reference sequence). J was trimmed by 0 bases and V by 5 bases; bases with no gene match: 5. The CDR3 consists of 15 residues.

This clone came up once. The chain joins TRBV7-2 to TRBJ2-1, with D possibly TRBD2 on 5 matching bases. The CDR3 runs to 14 residues. The germline V gene encodes CDR1 SGHTA and CDR2 FQGNSA. V lost 0 bases, J lost 6 bases, and 9 bases lay in between. In nucleotides, the CDR3 is TGTGCCAGCAGCTTAGCGGCTAGCCGCAATGAGCAGTTCTTC. It is translated as CASSLAASRNEQFF.

This clone was counted a few times. V is TRBV28 and J is TRBJ1-5, with 7 bases lining up with TRBD1. The CDR3 is 17 amino acids. Trimming cost V 1 base and J 5 bases; bases outside gene matches: 11. Germline V gene sequence: CDR1 MDHEN, CDR2 SYDVKM. The CDR3 sequence: CASSLLWVEGADQPQHF. CDR3 sequence (DNA): TGTGCCAGCAGTTTATTGTGGGTGGAGGGGGCGGATCAGCCCCAGCATTTT.

The chain recombines TRBV9 with TRBJ2-7, with 16 bases identical to TRBD2. Germline V gene lookup returns CDR1 SGDLS and CDR2 YYNGEE. After removal of 3 bases from V and 5 bases from J, the junction contained 11 bases not matched to a gene. The CDR3 has 18 amino acids. CDR3 residues: CASSAPGLAGGREDEQYF. DNA of the CDR3: TGTGCCAGCAGCGCACCGGGACTAGCGGGAGGGCGGGAGGACGAGCAGTACTTC.

This rearrangement joins TRBV4-3 to TRBJ2-5, with D tentatively TRBD2 (6 bases). The CDR3 is made up of 20 amino acids. Germline CDR1 is LGHNA and CDR2 is YSLEER. Trimming took off 1 base at V and 0 bases at J, with 24 bases between the two ends. The CDR3 region has the DNA TGCGCCAGCAGCCAAGTAAGTGGGGGACTCGGGATCCCCGACCAAGAGACCCAGTACTTC. This translates into CASSQVSGGLGIPDQETQYF.

The rearrangement joins TRBV18 to TRBJ2-7, with 10 bases identical to TRBD2. V shed 2 bases, J shed 2 bases, and the junction held 6 bases outside the gene matches. Germline V gene data show CDR1 as KGHSH and CDR2 as LQKENI. The CDR3 length is 16 residues. CDR3 protein: CASSPRLAGDPYEQYF. The CDR3 DNA reads TGTGCCAGCTCACCAAGGCTAGCGGGAGATCCCTACGAGCAGTACTTC.

The rearrangement links TRBV5-4 to TRBJ1-2; the match to TRBD1 covers 10 bases. This CDR3 region has 16 residues. V was clipped by 4 bases and J by 4 bases; unmatched bases: 10. CDR1 is SGHNT, CDR2 YYREEE, per germline (reference sequence). The CDR3 bases are TGTGCCAGCAGCGCACCGGGACAGGGGAGTGGCTATGGCTACACCTTC. As protein: CASSAPGQGSGYGYTF.

The J gene is TRBJ2-5, the V gene TRBV4-1; the match to TRBD2 covers 8 bases. Germline CDR1 and CDR2: MGHRA and YSYEKL. The CDR3 covers 15 residues. Trimming took 2 bases from V and 5 from J; bases not matched to a gene: 7. The DNA for the CDR3 is TGCGCCAGCAGCCAACCGGGGGGGGCTGGGGAGACCCAGTACTTC. Encoded protein: CASSQPGGAGETQYF.

The genes are TRBV29-1 and TRBJ1-2; 10 bases are shared with TRBD1. The CDR3 has 12 amino acids. After removal of 2 bases from V and 10 bases from J, the junction contained 4 bases not matched to a gene. CDR1 is SQVTM and CDR2 is ANQGSEA in the germline V gene. CDR3 bases: TGCAGCGTTGAAACGGGACAGGGGCCCTACACCTTC. Amino acid sequence: CSVETGQGPYTF.

J is TRBJ1-2 and V is TRBV4-3; D unclear. V lost 1 base and J 3 bases, leaving 9 bases between the germline ends. The germline CDR1 and CDR2 sequences are LGHNA and YSLEER. This CDR3 spans 14 amino acids. The chain's CDR3 is CASSQGLGDYGYTF. The CDR3 DNA reads as TGCGCCAGCAGCCAAGGACTCGGGGACTATGGCTACACCTTC.

V is TRBV2 and J is TRBJ1-2; D gene uncertain. Trimming took 5 bases from V and 2 from J, leaving 9 bases between them. CDR1 is SNHLY, CDR2 FYNNEI, per germline. This CDR3 spans 13 amino acids. The CDR3 nucleotides read TGTGCCAGCAGTCAAAGCCCCAACTATGGCTACACCTTC. Protein product: CASSQSPNYGYTF.

This clone has only one observation. The chain combines TRBV7-9 with TRBJ2-7; D is perhaps TRBD1 (6 bases). The CDR3 covers 13 residues. From germline, CDR1 is SEHNR and CDR2 FQNEAQ (reference sequence). Trimming took 5 bases from V and 1 from J, leaving 9 bases between them. The chain's CDR3 is CASSKTGSYEQYF. The CDR3 bases are TGTGCCAGCAGCAAAACAGGGTCCTACGAGCAGTACTTC.

V and J are TRBV28 and TRBJ1-4; no clear D. The CDR3 contains 12 residues. The V end lost 2 bases, the J end lost 7 bases, and 5 bases lay between the germline ends. CDR1 and CDR2 from the germline V gene are MDHEN and SYDVKM. The CDR3 sequence: CASSLRGEKLFF. Here the CDR3 DNA reads TGTGCCAGCAGTTTACGAGGTGAAAAACTGTTTTTT.

This clone has a handful of counts. V usage is TRBV7-2 and J usage is TRBJ2-3; D is perhaps TRBD1 (6 bases). The CDR3 consists of 13 residues. Germline V gives CDR1 SGHTA, CDR2 FQGNSA. The germline V and J ends were trimmed by 5 bases and 6 bases, with 12 bases remaining between them. CDR3 bases: TGTGCCAGCAGCCCCACGAGGGGGGATACGCAGTATTTT. Amino acid sequence: CASSPTRGDTQYF.